These T cell receptor beta chains were read from a single sample in a study of CD8+ T cells in alopecia areata. Here immunoSEQ multiplex PCR was the method, and the copy in TCRdb shows in-frame clones only, minus some. The sample has some 210,000 clones, 50% to 70% seen once; the top ten hold 0.4% to 0.55%. The input for sequencing was CD4+ T cells sorted from blood, taken at week 0. Source of these receptors: a human donor with alopecia areata. Both conserved end residues are part of each CDR3. Fields, in order: D gene, V gene, J gene, CDR3 protein. A D gene is named only where the DNA matches it firmly.

D gene: -; V gene: TRBV29-1; J gene: TRBJ2-7; CDR3 protein: CSVTTASSEQYF
D gene: TRBD1; V gene: TRBV4-1; J gene: TRBJ2-3; CDR3 protein: CASSQGSTGGDTQYF
D gene: TRBD1; V gene: TRBV4-1; J gene: TRBJ2-7; CDR3 protein: CASSRGQGNGEQYF
D gene: TRBD1; V gene: TRBV7-8; J gene: TRBJ2-5; CDR3 protein: CASSLATGQLYQETQYF
D gene: TRBD2; V gene: TRBV2; J gene: TRBJ2-5; CDR3 protein: CASSAGLAGTETQYF
D gene: -; V gene: TRBV6-1; J gene: TRBJ1-4; CDR3 protein: CASGPGTFDEKLFF
D gene: TRBD1; V gene: TRBV29-1; J gene: TRBJ1-2; CDR3 protein: CSVRQGATYGYTF
D gene: -; V gene: TRBV30; J gene: TRBJ1-4; CDR3 protein: CAWSVQDRKLFF
D gene: -; V gene: TRBV2; J gene: TRBJ2-6; CDR3 protein: CASSGRGAGLNSGGANVLTF
D gene: -; V gene: TRBV6-1; J gene: TRBJ2-3; CDR3 protein: CASSELASDISTDTQYF
D gene: -; V gene: TRBV6-5; J gene: TRBJ2-5; CDR3 protein: CASSASGVRQTQYF
D gene: -; V gene: TRBV29-1; J gene: TRBJ2-3; CDR3 protein: CSVAISGDTQYF
D gene: -; V gene: TRBV5-6; J gene: TRBJ1-5; CDR3 protein: CASSFQGRYQPQHF
D gene: TRBD2; V gene: TRBV9; J gene: TRBJ2-1; CDR3 protein: CASSATSGHYNEQFF
D gene: -; V gene: TRBV15; J gene: TRBJ2-7; CDR3 protein: CATSPRVAASNEQYF
D gene: TRBD1; V gene: TRBV7-2; J gene: TRBJ2-2; CDR3 protein: CASRRQGSTGELFF
D gene: -; V gene: TRBV19; J gene: TRBJ1-1; CDR3 protein: CASSDLNPGRNTEAFF
D gene: TRBD2; V gene: TRBV30; J gene: TRBJ2-1; CDR3 protein: CAWKRGLASSEQFF
D gene: TRBD1; V gene: TRBV7-9; J gene: TRBJ2-7; CDR3 protein: CASSPWTGSYEQYF
D gene: -; V gene: TRBV30; J gene: TRBJ1-2; CDR3 protein: CAWSRGVYGYTF
D gene: -; V gene: TRBV4-1; J gene: TRBJ2-2; CDR3 protein: CASRLTATVTGELFF
D gene: -; V gene: TRBV9; J gene: TRBJ1-2; CDR3 protein: CASSEGTGTRYGYTF
D gene: -; V gene: TRBV11-2; J gene: TRBJ2-1; CDR3 protein: CASSLDLTANEQFF
D gene: -; V gene: TRBV11-3; J gene: TRBJ2-7; CDR3 protein: CASSTGQAGGEQYF
D gene: -; V gene: TRBV29-1; J gene: TRBJ2-7; CDR3 protein: CSVEEDGSYEQYF
D gene: -; V gene: TRBV25-1; J gene: TRBJ2-7; CDR3 protein: CASSGTVYEQYF
D gene: -; V gene: TRBV7-2; J gene: TRBJ1-1; CDR3 protein: CASSLTEGTEAFF
D gene: -; V gene: TRBV19; J gene: TRBJ1-2; CDR3 protein: CASSDLTGPNYGYTF
D gene: -; V gene: TRBV4-1; J gene: TRBJ1-1; CDR3 protein: CASSQEGRHTEAFF
D gene: -; V gene: TRBV7-3; J gene: TRBJ2-2; CDR3 protein: CASSPVQGNTGELFF
D gene: -; V gene: TRBV7-9; J gene: TRBJ1-1; CDR3 protein: CASSLVPNMNTEAFF
D gene: TRBD2; V gene: TRBV4-1; J gene: TRBJ2-3; CDR3 protein: CASSQVTSGYTDTQYF
D gene: -; V gene: TRBV2; J gene: TRBJ2-3; CDR3 protein: CASRYSTDTQYF